This is a list of T cell receptor beta chains from one sample in a study of neurological immune-mediated disorders. TCRdb re-derived calls from the 5' RACE reads in MiXCR, one entry per CDR3 protein. The table lists about 80,000 distinct CDR3 sequences, less than 5.5% of them singletons. What was sequenced was PBMCs. The receptors come from a woman under 40 with multiple sclerosis. CDR3s include the opening cysteine and the closing phenylalanine or tryptophan. D genes are given only for firm matches. Clone size is shown for a subset of rows, as once, few, many or a class of expanded clone.

>TRBJ1-2|TRBV20-1|many|-
CSARREGTNYGYTF
TGCAGTGCTAGACGGGAGGGGACTAACTATGGCTACACCTTC
>TRBJ2-5|TRBV5-5|many|TRBD2
CASTSGGGPQETQYF
TGTGCCAGCACCTCTGGCGGGGGGCCCCAAGAGACCCAGTACTTC
>TRBJ2-3|TRBV5-1|many|TRBD1
CASRRDRGPINTDTQYF
TGCGCCAGCAGGAGGGACAGGGGGCCTATCAACACAGATACGCAGTATTTT
>TRBJ2-4|TRBV9|-|TRBD1
CASSVSLSGGAIQYF
TGTGCCAGCAGCGTAAGCCTTTCAGGGGGCGCGATCCAGTACTTC
>TRBJ2-5|TRBV14|many|TRBD2
CASSLAGSWETQYF
TGTGCCAGCAGTCTAGCGGGGAGTTGGGAGACCCAGTACTTC
>TRBJ1-5|TRBV28|many|-
CASDTSNQPQHF
TGTGCCAGCGACACGAGCAATCAGCCCCAGCATTTT
>TRBJ2-2|TRBV5-1|few|TRBD2
CASSPRTSDRPSTGELFF
TGCGCCAGCAGCCCCCGGACTAGCGACCGCCCTTCCACCGGGGAGCTGTTTTTT
>TRBJ2-1|TRBV5-1|many|-
CASTLQVRGDNEQFF
TGCGCCAGCACCCTACAGGTGCGGGGTGACAATGAGCAGTTCTTC
>TRBJ1-5|TRBV5-6|many|-
CASSFRGTNQPQHF
TGTGCCAGCAGCTTCCGCGGCACCAATCAGCCCCAGCATTTT
>TRBJ2-5|TRBV7-9|-|-
CASSLARYQETQYF
TGTGCCAGCAGCTTAGCCCGGTACCAAGAGACCCAGTACTTC
>TRBJ2-3|TRBV5-1|many|-
CASSLVTVGTDTQYF
TGCGCCAGCAGCTTGGTCACAGTGGGCACAGATACGCAGTATTTT
>TRBJ2-5|TRBV12-3/TRBV12-4|many|-
CASSKLIGTQETQYF
TGTGCCAGCAGCAAACTAATCGGGACGCAAGAGACCCAGTACTTC
>TRBJ2-1|TRBV5-6|many|-
CASSKTQGSLYNEQFF
TGTGCCAGCAGCAAAACCCAGGGAAGTTTATACAATGAGCAGTTCTTC
>TRBJ2-3|TRBV7-2|many|TRBD2
CASSPWTSVSDTQYF
TGTGCCAGCAGCCCGTGGACTAGCGTTTCAGATACGCAGTATTTT
>TRBJ2-7|TRBV5-1|-|TRBD1
CASRGQGYEQYF
TGCGCCAGCAGGGGACAGGGATACGAGCAGTACTTC
>TRBJ2-1|TRBV12-3/TRBV12-4|few|-
CASSYMSSYNEQFF
TGTGCCAGCAGTTATATGAGCTCCTACAATGAGCAGTTCTTC
>TRBJ1-2|TRBV19|-|-
CASSMRRVHYGYTF
TGTGCCAGTAGTATGAGGAGGGTACATTATGGCTACACCTTC
>TRBJ2-2|TRBV11-3|many|-
CASSLTNTGELFF
TGTGCCAGCAGCCTAACGAACACCGGGGAGCTGTTTTTT
>TRBJ2-7|TRBV10-2|many|-
CASSLEGSAQYF
TGCGCCAGCAGCCTCGAGGGGTCGGCCCAGTACTTC
>TRBJ2-1|TRBV20-1|many|TRBD2
CSAAGTTHNEQFF
TGCAGTGCCGCCGGGACTACACACAATGAGCAGTTCTTC
>TRBJ2-1|TRBV10-3|many|TRBD1
CAITSGRTGVLNEQFF
TGTGCCATCACCTCAGGTCGGACAGGGGTTCTCAATGAGCAGTTCTTC
>TRBJ2-5|TRBV5-1|-|-
CASSLGKETQYF
TGCGCCAGCAGCCTGGGGAAAGAGACCCAGTACTTC
>TRBJ2-5|TRBV20-1|many|-
CSAQDRFAKETQYF
TGCAGTGCTCAAGACAGGTTCGCAAAAGAGACCCAGTACTTC
>TRBJ2-2|TRBV7-2|few|-
CASSLDYGGTGELFF
TGTGCCAGCAGCTTAGATTACGGGGGCACCGGGGAGCTGTTTTTT
>TRBJ1-1|TRBV5-1|many|-
CASSPAGGGTEAFF
TGCGCCAGCAGTCCCGCTGGGGGAGGCACTGAAGCTTTCTTT
>TRBJ2-2|TRBV6-1|many|-
CASRVSHNTGELFF
TGTGCCAGCAGGGTTAGCCATAACACCGGGGAGCTGTTTTTT
>TRBJ2-1|TRBV20-1|many|TRBD2
CSAIQRLANYNEQFF
TGCAGTGCTATCCAAAGACTAGCTAACTACAATGAGCAGTTCTTC
>TRBJ2-1|TRBV5-1|many|-
CASSLATNNEQFF
TGCGCCAGCAGCTTGGCGACCAACAATGAGCAGTTCTTC
>TRBJ2-3|TRBV5-6|many|-
CASSSGVDTQYF
TGTGCCAGCAGCTCAGGGGTAGATACGCAGTATTTT
>TRBJ2-1|TRBV7-6|-|TRBD2
CASSLGSGTGREQFF
TGTGCCAGCAGCTTAGGTAGCGGGACTGGGCGTGAGCAGTTCTTC
>TRBJ1-2|TRBV3-1|many|-
CASSQDFRRTTSRYGYTF
TGTGCCAGCAGCCAAGATTTTCGACGGACCACTTCTCGCTATGGCTACACCTTC
>TRBJ1-5|TRBV5-1|few|-
CASSLVGGNKTQNF
TGCGCCAGCAGCTTGGTTGGGGGCAATAAGACCCAGAATTTT
>TRBJ2-1|TRBV6-6|many|-
CANGQYRDEQFF
TGTGCCAACGGACAGTATCGCGATGAGCAGTTCTTC
>TRBJ2-1|TRBV5-1|many|-
CASSLEYMPGNEQFF
TGCGCCAGCAGCTTGGAGTACATGCCGGGCAATGAGCAGTTCTTC
>TRBJ2-1|TRBV10-3|many|TRBD2
CAISDPGTSGRPYHNEQFF
TGTGCCATCAGTGACCCTGGGACTAGCGGGAGGCCCTACCACAATGAGCAGTTCTTC
>TRBJ1-2|TRBV5-1|many|-
CASSPDANYGYTF
TGCGCCAGCAGCCCAGACGCTAACTATGGCTACACCTTC
>TRBJ2-1|TRBV27|-|TRBD1
CASRPDRGAYNEQFF
TGTGCCAGCAGACCTGACAGGGGAGCCTACAATGAGCAGTTCTTC
>TRBJ2-1|TRBV20-1|many|-
CSARDRQRRSKQFF
TGCAGTGCTAGAGATAGACAGCGGAGGTCGAAGCAGTTCTTC
>TRBJ2-3|TRBV12-3/TRBV12-4|-|-
CASSPPDLKPLYF
TGTGCCAGCAGTCCCCCAGACCTAAAACCGCTGTATTTT
>TRBJ2-3|TRBV5-6|many|-
CASSLWDRAQDTQYF
TGTGCCAGCAGCTTATGGGACCGCGCACAGGATACGCAGTATTTT
>TRBJ2-7|TRBV24-1|many|-
CATSDFDRQCYEQYF
TGTGCCACCAGTGATTTCGACCGACAATGCTACGAGCAGTACTTC
>TRBJ2-2|TRBV6-5|-|-
CASSYGQGVAGELFF
TGTGCCAGCAGTTACGGGCAGGGCGTGGCCGGGGAGCTGTTTTTT
>TRBJ2-5|TRBV7-9|many|-
CASSLGDQETQYF
TGTGCCAGCAGCTTAGGAGACCAAGAGACCCAGTACTTC
>TRBJ1-5|TRBV10-3|once|-
CAIGGGLGNKTQNF
TGTGCCATCGGGGGGGGTTTGGGCAATAAGACCCAGAATTTT
>TRBJ1-3|TRBV5-1|many|-
CASSLTTLNSGNTIYF
TGCGCCAGCAGCCTTACTACACTGAACTCTGGAAACACCATATATTTT
>TRBJ2-5|TRBV12-5|many|-
CASGLEGFFQETQYF
TGTGCTAGTGGTTTGGAAGGGTTCTTCCAAGAGACCCAGTACTTC
>TRBJ2-1|TRBV20-1|many|-
CSAISTSNYNEQFF
TGCAGTGCTATTAGCACCTCGAACTACAATGAGCAGTTCTTC
>TRBJ1-4|TRBV3-1|many|-
CAARDTTNEKLFF
TGTGCCGCCCGGGACACAACTAATGAAAAACTGTTTTTT
>TRBJ1-4|TRBV10-3|many|-
CAIAEGFNEKLFF
TGTGCCATAGCAGAGGGGTTTAATGAAAAACTGTTTTTT
>TRBJ1-5|TRBV20-1|-|TRBD1
CSARGQPNQPQHF
TGCAGTGCTAGGGGACAGCCTAATCAGCCCCAGCATTTT
>TRBJ2-1|TRBV7-3|few|TRBD1
CASSLDRENEQFF
TGTGCCAGCAGCTTGGACAGGGAAAATGAGCAGTTCTTC
>TRBJ1-1|TRBV5-6|many|-
CASSLDRGNMNAEAFF
TGTGCCAGCAGCTTGGATAGGGGCAACATGAACGCTGAAGCTTTCTTT
>TRBJ2-3|TRBV20-1|many|-
CSAEAGGTDTQYF
TGCAGTGCTGAGGCCGGGGGCACAGATACGCAGTATTTT